This record concerns one T cell receptor (beta chain) sequence. The sample belongs to a study of cytomegalovirus exposure and HLA in healthy donors. The PCR contained 60 Vbeta and 13 Jbeta primers. Sequencing used immunoSEQ multiplex PCR; TCRdb keeps in-frame clones, though not all of them. In the table there are some 98,000 clones, 70% to 80% of which are singletons. Germline V CDR1 and CDR2: MNHNS, SASEGT. The V and J ends lost 3 bases and 11 bases, in that order; junction bases with no gene match: 10. CDR3 length: 14 residues. The chain joins TRBV6-1 to TRBJ1-1; 9 bases match TRBD1. The sequenced sample was PBMCs. The source is a man younger than 35 in good health and CMV-seropositive. Written as DNA, the CDR3 is TGTGCCAGCAGTGACCGAGACAGGGGGAGGGCCGCTTTCTTT. This sequence encodes CASSDRDRGRAAFF.